This TCR beta chain was recovered during a study of post-analysis software for immune sequencing data. At the level of the study: The disease courses spanned relapsing-remitting, secondary progressive and progressive-relapsing forms of multiple sclerosis.

Built from TCR beta cDNA, the libraries had unique molecular identifiers in them. The source material, about 0.95 to 11 million T cells, gave rise to approximately 520,000 cDNA molecules. TCRdb itself ran the PCR reads through MiXCR, one entry per CDR3 protein. Of approximately 770,000 distinct CDR3 sequences in the sample, about 43% were seen once. About this clonotype itself: Its antigen is undetermined.

With 2 bases removed from V and 6 bases from J, the gap between germline ends came to 11 bases. The CDR3 totals 13 residues. The V gene's germline CDR1 is SGHKS and CDR2 YYEKEE (reference sequence). Study-wide results and limits: In multiple sclerosis, normalized Chao1 diversity was significantly below that of controls. Under the F measure, samples that were prepared in one batch clustered strongly together. Controls showed lower frequencies than patients for several TRBV segments, and TRBV5-6, TRBV5-1 and TRBV20-1 were among these.

The sample taken for sequencing was blood. The TCR comes from a girl aged 5 to 17 with multiple sclerosis. V gene TRBV5-5 combines with J gene TRBJ1-2; D is possibly TRBD1 (5 bases). CDR3 nucleotide sequence: TGTGCCAGCAGCTTTGAGGGGACGGATGGCTACACCTTC. Amino acids: CASSFEGTDGYTF.